This paragraph reports one T cell receptor beta chain. This clone was found a few times. The clone's antigen remains unknown. The record has no base qualities; no much larger clone is one base away. These data originate in a study of shared clonotypes between healthy human individuals (dated by TCRdb to the early 2020s). In terms of the full investigation: The cohort included a few men and a couple of women between 18 and 49 years of age. Blood TCR repertoires of 5 or 6 healthy adults were deeply sequenced to estimate repertoire size and the extent of clonotype sharing between individuals. Per donor, leukapheresis produced somewhere between about 0.94 and 9 billion PBMCs. To increase sequencing depth and limit assay-specific biases, TCR repertoire library preparation and sequencing were carried out by different laboratories using diverse techniques.

Here is what the overall study found, with its caveats: Only blood was sampled, and tissue TCR repertoires likely differ from those in blood. The genetic and exposure-history diversity represented was limited by the small number of donors. Based on pairwise subsampling, the degree of clonotype sharing among donors was expected to be affected by sequencing depth.

Donors were healthy HIV-negative adults with no recently reported acute infections or vaccinations. Every donor was a Caucasian adult living in Nashville, Tennessee, USA. For unsorted samples, around 90 million PBMCs were counted, and genomic DNA was extracted using the QIAamp DNA Blood Mini kit. Blood was obtained by leukapheresis, after which PBMCs were separated by Ficoll-Histopaque density gradient centrifugation and cryopreserved in liquid nitrogen vapor phase. Via the germline V gene, CDR1 is SGDLS and CDR2 YYNGEE. The CDR3 spans 15 residues, from the cysteine through the phenylalanine. Only the CDR3 DNA stays, 45 bases, in frame from base 1. Cut back by 4 bases and 0 bases, the V and J ends lie 12 bases apart. Using the deep immunoSEQ assay, TCR CDR3 regions were amplified from genomic DNA by multiplex PCR. Genomic DNA extracted from each cell subset was distributed evenly over all wells of several immunoSEQ 96-well plates, and each plate served as one replicate. For unsorted PBMC, approximately 0.3 ug genomic DNA, equal to about 30,000 T cell genomes, was loaded into each replicate PCR. Genomic DNA from unsorted PBMC was sequenced over ten immunoSEQ deep assay plates. The purified libraries were quantified using a Qubit 3.0 fluorometer, sized with a Bioanalyzer 2100, and then quantified again using the KAPA Library Quantification kit. Every immunoSEQ 96-well plate was sequenced on a separate single-read 150-cycle Illumina NextSeq 550 flow cell. The original pipeline was this. Because the immunoSEQ output held only junctional sequences and lacked quality scores, the filtering could not match the filtering applied to full-length reads. Sequences were annotated with PyIR, a Python wrapper for IgBLAST v1.9, and V/J genes and CDR3 were assigned using IMGT germline references. Reads were filtered out if the reads had weak V/J assignments (E-value above 1e-6), no CDR3, stop codons, out-of-frame junctions, or ambiguous translated residues. V3J clonotypes were defined by identical inferred V gene, J gene, and CDR3 amino acid sequence. To compute the percentage overlap between repertoires, the number of shared unique clonotypes was divided by the size of the smaller repertoire. Richness of each repertoire was evaluated using RTK rarefaction, the Chao1 estimator, and Recon v2.1 estimates of unobserved clonotypes. Not all clones reach the TCRdb copy of this immuneACCESS table, which keeps in-frame sequences only. Checked studies attribute under half of the gap to unresolved V genes and leave the rest unexplained. V, J and clone size were drawn from that table, and D and trimming were deduced from the DNA. The sample table lists more than 450,000 clones, 75% to 85% of them with a count of one. About an eighth of the sample comes from the top ten.

This chain joins TRBV9 to TRBJ2-3; the D gene is perhaps TRBD2, from 5 matching bases. Sequenced: PBMCs. This sequence was found in a middle-aged woman in good health. Some clones in this sample may be carry-over from other donors' samples. DNA sequence: TGTGCCAGCAGCACGGGGATGGTTAGCACAGATACGCAGTATTTT. Its protein is CASSTGMVSTDTQYF.